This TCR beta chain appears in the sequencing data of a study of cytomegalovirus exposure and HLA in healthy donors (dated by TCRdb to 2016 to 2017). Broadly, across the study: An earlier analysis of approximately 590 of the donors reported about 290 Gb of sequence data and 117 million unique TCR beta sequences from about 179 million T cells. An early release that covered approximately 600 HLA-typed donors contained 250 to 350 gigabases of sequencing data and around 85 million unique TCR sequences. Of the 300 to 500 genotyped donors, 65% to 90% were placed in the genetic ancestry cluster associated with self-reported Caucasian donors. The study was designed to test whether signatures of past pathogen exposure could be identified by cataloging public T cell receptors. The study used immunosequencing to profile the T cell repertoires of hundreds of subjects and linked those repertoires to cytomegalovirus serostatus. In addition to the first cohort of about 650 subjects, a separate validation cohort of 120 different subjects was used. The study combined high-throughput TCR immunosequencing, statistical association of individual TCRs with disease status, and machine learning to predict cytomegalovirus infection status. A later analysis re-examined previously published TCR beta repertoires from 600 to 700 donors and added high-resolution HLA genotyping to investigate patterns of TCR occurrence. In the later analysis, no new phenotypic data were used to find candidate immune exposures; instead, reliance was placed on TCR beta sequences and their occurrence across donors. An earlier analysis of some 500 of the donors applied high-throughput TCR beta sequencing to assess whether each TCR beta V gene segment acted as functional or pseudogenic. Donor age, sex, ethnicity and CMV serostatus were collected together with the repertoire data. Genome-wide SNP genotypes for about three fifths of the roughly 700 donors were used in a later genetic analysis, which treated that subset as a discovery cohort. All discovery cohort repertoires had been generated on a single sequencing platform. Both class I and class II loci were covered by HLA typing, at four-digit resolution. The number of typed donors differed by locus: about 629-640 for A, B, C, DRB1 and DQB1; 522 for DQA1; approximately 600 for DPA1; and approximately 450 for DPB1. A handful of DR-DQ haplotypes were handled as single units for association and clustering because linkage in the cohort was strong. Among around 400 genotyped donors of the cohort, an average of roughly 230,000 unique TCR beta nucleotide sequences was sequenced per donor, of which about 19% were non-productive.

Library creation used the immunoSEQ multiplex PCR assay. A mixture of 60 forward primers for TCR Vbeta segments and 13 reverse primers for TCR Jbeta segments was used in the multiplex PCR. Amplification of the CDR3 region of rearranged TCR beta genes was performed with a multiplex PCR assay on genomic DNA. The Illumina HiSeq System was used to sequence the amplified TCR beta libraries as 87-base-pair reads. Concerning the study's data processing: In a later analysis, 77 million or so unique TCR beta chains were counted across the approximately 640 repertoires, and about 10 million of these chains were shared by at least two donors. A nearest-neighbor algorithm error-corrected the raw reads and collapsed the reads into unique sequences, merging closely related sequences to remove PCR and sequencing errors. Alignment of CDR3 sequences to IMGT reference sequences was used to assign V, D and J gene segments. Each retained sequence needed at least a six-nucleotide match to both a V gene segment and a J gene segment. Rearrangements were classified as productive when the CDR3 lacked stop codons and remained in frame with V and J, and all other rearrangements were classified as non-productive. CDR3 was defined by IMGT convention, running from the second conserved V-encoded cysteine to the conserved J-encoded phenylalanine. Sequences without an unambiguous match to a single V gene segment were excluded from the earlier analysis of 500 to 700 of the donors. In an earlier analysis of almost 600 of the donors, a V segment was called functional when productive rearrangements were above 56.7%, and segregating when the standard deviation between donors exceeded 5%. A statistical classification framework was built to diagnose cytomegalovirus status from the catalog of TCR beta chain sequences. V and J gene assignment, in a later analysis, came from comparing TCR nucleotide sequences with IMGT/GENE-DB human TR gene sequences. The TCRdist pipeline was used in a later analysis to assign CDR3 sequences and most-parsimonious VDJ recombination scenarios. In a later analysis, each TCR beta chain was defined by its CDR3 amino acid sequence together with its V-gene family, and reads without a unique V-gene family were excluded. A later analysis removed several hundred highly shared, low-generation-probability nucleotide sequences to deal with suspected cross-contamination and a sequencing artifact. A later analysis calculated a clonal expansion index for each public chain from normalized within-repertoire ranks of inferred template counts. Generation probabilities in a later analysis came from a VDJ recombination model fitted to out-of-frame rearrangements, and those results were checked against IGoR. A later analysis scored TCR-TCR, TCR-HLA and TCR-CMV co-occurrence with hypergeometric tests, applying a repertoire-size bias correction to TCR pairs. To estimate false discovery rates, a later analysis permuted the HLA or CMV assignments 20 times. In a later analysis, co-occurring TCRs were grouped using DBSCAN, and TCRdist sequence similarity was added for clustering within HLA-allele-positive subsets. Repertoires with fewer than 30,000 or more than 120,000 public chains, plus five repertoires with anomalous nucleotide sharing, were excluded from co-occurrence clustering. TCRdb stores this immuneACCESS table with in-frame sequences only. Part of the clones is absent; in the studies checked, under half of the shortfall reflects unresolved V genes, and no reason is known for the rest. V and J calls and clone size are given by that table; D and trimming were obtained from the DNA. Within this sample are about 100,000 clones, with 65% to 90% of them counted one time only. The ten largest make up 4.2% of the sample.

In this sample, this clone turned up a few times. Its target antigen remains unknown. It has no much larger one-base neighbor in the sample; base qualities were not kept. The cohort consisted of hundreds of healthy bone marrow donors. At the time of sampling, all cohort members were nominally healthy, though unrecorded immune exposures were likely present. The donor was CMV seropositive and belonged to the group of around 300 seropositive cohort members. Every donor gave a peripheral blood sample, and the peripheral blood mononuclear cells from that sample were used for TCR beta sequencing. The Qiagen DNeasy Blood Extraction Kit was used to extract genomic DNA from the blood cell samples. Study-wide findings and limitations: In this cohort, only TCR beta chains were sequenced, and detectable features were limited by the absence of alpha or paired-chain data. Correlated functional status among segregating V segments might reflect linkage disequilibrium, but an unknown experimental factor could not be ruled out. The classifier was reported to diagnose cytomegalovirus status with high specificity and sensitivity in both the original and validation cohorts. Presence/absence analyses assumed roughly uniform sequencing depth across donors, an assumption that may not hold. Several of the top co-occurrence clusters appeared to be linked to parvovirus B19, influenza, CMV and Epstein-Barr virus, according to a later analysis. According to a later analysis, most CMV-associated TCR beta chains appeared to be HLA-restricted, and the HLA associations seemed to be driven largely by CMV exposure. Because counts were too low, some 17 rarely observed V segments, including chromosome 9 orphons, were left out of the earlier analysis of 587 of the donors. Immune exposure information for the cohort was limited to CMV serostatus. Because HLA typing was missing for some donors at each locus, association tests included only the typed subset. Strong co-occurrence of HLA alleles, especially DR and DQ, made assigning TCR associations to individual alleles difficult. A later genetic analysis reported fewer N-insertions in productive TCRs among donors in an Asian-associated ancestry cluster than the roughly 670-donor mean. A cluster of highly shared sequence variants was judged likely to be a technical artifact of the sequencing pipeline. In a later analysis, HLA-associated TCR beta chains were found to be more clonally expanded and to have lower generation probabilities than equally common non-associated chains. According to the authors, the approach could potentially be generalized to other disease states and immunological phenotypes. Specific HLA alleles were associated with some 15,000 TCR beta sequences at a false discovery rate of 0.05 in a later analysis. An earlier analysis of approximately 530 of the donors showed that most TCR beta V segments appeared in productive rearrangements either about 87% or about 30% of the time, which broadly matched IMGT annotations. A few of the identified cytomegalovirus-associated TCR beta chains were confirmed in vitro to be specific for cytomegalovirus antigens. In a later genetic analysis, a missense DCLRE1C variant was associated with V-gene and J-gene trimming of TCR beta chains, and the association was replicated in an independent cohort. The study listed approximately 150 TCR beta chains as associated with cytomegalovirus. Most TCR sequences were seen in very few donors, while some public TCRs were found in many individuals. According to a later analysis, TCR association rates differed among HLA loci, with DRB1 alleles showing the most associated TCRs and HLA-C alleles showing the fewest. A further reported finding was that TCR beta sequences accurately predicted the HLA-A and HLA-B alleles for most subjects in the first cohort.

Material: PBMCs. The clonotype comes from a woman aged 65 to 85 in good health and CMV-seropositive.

Read as DNA, the sequence is TGCGCCAGCAGCTTGGGACTAGCGGGAGGGAACAATGAGCAGTTCTTC. This encodes CASSLGLAGGNNEQFF. In this chain, TRBV5-1 is recombined with TRBJ2-1; TRBD2 matches 14 bases in the middle. Sequences SGHRS (CDR1) and YFSETQ (CDR2) are obtained from the germline V gene. From the cysteine through the phenylalanine, the CDR3 covers 16 amino acids. Of the read, only the CDR3 DNA is kept; its 48 bases are in frame from base 1. V loses 0 bases at its end and J loses 5 bases; junction bases beyond the gene matches: 1. Outside the CDR3, residues come from the reference TRBV5-1 and TRBJ2-1 proteins, so the full variable domain is: KAGVTQTPRYLIKTRGQQVTLSCSPISGHRSVSWYQQTPGQGLQFLFEYFSETQRNKGNFPGRFSGRQFSNSRSEMNVSTLELGDSALYLCASSLGLAGGNNEQFFGPGTRLTVL.